The 7 T cell receptor beta chains in this list originate from one sample, sequenced in a study of human T cells and chemical hapten exposure (dated by TCRdb to the early 2020s). Library preparation was by RACE. Sequencing instrument: NextSeq 500. Using fastp trimming at Q25 and MiXCR clonotype assembly, TCRdb reanalyzed the public sequencing data and kept in-frame beta chains. Rows merge per CDR3 protein into single entries with the most common DNA and genes. The sample table lists 120,000 or so distinct CDR3 sequences, approximately 13% of them with a count of one. 2.5% to 3% of the sample is in the top ten clones. The time point label, read with the paper, signifies: pre-sensitization, week 0. The treatment or condition label of this sample denotes: therapeutic diphenylcyclopropenone sensitization with weekly scalp DPC. The sequencing here drew on whole blood, taken in connection with sensitization to the hapten diphenylcyclopropenone (DPC). These receptors originate from a young woman with alopecia areata. Some clones in this sample may be carry-over from other donors' samples.

Ten or more counts support this clonotype. The chain couples TRBV5-5 to TRBJ1-1; D unresolved. Germline CDR1 SGHKS, CDR2 YYEKEE (reference sequence). The CDR3 is made up of 14 amino acids. V lost 1 base to trimming and J lost 7 bases, with 14 bases between them. The CDR3 here is CASSLSGDAFEAFF. CDR3 sequence (DNA): TGTGCCAGCAGCTTGTCGGGAGATGCTTTTGAAGCTTTCTTT.

The rearrangement links TRBV5-1 to TRBJ2-2; 15 bases align to TRBD2. V lost 2 bases to trimming and J lost 0 bases; unmatched junction nucleotides: 5. This CDR3 has 19 amino acids. Germline V gene data show CDR1 as SGHRS and CDR2 as YFSETQ. The CDR3: CASSLGTSGGPTNTGELFF. The CDR3, as DNA: TGCGCCAGCAGCTTAGGGACTAGCGGGGGGCCCACGAACACCGGGGAGCTGTTTTTT.

This clonotype was observed a handful of times. Here the CDR3 DNA reads TGTGCCAGCAGCCCCGGGACAGATAATTCACCCCTCCACTTT. Protein sequence: CASSPGTDNSPLHF. The V call is TRBV7-9, the J call TRBJ1-6; TRBD1 aligns across 7 bases. Germline V gene lookup returns CDR1 SEHNR and CDR2 FQNEAQ (reference sequence). With 5 bases clipped from V and 5 bases from J, the junction kept 3 bases outside the gene matches. CDR3 length: 14 amino acids.

This rearrangement joins TRBV7-2 to TRBJ1-1, with D unclear. This CDR3 is built from 14 residues. Germline-derived CDR1 and CDR2 are SGHTA and FQGNSA. Between the trimmed V and J ends, which lost 1 base and 2 bases, there was a span of 8 bases. The CDR3 here is CASSLVGSNTEAFF. CDR3 DNA sequence: TGTGCCAGCAGCTTAGTGGGCAGTAACACTGAAGCTTTCTTT.

As to this clonotype: The junction and the germline gene differ at one end; a read error may be behind it. The CDR3 reads CVSSYSAGRGETQYF. The CDR3 region has the DNA TGTGTCAGCAGTTACTCGGCAGGGAGAGGAGAGACCCAGTACTTC. The chain couples TRBV6-6 to TRBJ2-5; D is perhaps TRBD1 or TRBD2 (5 bases each). The CDR3 is made up of 15 amino acids. Germline CDR1 and CDR2: MNHNY and SVGAGI (reference sequence).

This chain joins TRBV14 and TRBJ2-7; 8 bases map to TRBD2. This CDR3 has 15 amino acids. Germline CDR1 is SGHDN and CDR2 is FVKESK. The junction had 5 bases not matched to a gene; V was cut back by 1 base and J by 3 bases. The CDR3 loop is CASSQAGGGFYEQYF. The CDR3 DNA follows: TGTGCCAGCAGCCAAGCAGGCGGGGGGTTCTACGAGCAGTACTTC. Full variable domain (rest looked up from reference TRBV14 and TRBJ2-7): EAGVTQFPSHSVIEKGQTVTLRCDPISGHDNLYWYRRVMGKEIKFLLHFVKESKQDESGMPNNRFLAERTGGTYSTLKVQPAELEDSGVYFCASSQAGGGFYEQYFGPGTRLTVT.

The chain has TRBV3-1 and TRBJ2-3; TRBD2 matches 13 bases. With V trimmed by 4 bases and J by 0 bases, 7 bases remained unmatched. The CDR3 spans 18 residues. Per the germline V gene, CDR1 is LGHDT and CDR2 is YNNKEL (reference sequence). DNA of the CDR3: TGTGCCAGCAGCCCCCGACTAGCGGGGGGCGGTAGCACAGATACGCAGTATTTT. As protein: CASSPRLAGGGSTDTQYF.